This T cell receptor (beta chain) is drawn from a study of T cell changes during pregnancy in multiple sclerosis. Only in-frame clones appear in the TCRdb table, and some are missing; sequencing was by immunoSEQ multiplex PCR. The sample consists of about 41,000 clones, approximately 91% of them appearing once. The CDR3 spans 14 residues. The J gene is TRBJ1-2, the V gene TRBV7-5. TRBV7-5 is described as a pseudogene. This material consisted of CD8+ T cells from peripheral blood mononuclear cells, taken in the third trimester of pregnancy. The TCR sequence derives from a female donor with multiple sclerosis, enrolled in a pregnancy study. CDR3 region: CARSLNGPSYGYTF. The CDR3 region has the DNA TGTGCCAGAAGCTTAAACGGTCCGAGCTATGGCTACACCTTC.